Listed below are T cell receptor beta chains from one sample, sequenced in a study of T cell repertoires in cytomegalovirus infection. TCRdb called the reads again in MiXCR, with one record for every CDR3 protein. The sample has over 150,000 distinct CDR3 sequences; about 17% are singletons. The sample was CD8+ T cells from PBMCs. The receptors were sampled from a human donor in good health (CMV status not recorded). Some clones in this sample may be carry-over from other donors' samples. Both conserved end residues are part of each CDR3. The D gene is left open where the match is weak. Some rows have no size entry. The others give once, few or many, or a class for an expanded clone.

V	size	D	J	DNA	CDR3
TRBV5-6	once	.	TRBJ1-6	TGTGCCAGCAGCCTCAGGGGTCCACCCCTCCACTTT	CASSLRGPPLHF
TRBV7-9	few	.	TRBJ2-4	TGTGCCAGCAGCGTTAATGAAAACATTCAGTACTTC	CASSVNENIQYF
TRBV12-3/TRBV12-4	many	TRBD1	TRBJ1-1	TGTGCCAGCAGTTCCCACACCGCTTCGTCAGGGGGCACTGAAGCTTTCTTT	CASSSHTASSGGTEAFF
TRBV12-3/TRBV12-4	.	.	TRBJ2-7	TGTGCCAGCAGCGTAAAGACAGGGAGGATCCCCTACGAGCAGTACTTC	CASSVKTGRIPYEQYF
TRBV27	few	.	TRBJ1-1	TGTGCCAGCGCCAAGAATACTGAAGCTTTCTTT	CASAKNTEAFF
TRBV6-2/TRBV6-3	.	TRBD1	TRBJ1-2	TGTGCCAGCAGTTATTCATGGACAGGGGAAGTCTTTCGGCGTGGCTACACCTTC	CASSYSWTGEVFRRGYTF
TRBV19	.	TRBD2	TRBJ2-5	TGTGCCAGTAGTATTGGGACTAGTCAAGAGACCCAGTACTTC	CASSIGTSQETQYF
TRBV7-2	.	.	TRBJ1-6	TGTGCCAGCAGCTTATGGGAGGGGTGGCGTTCACCCCTCCACTTT	CASSLWEGWRSPLHF
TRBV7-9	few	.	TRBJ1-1	TGTGCCAGCAGCAAAACCACTCGGAACACTGAAGCTTTCTTT	CASSKTTRNTEAFF
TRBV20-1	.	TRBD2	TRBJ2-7	TGCAGTGCTCACTTTAGCGGGGGCTACGAGCAGTACTTC	CSAHFSGGYEQYF
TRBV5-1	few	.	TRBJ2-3	TGCGCCAGCAGGGCTGACAGGACTAGCACAGATACGCAGTATTTT	CASRADRTSTDTQYF